The 6 T cell receptor beta chains in this list originate from one sample, sequenced in a study of identical twins. TCRdb re-called the 5' RACE reads through MiXCR, storing one row per CDR3 protein. The sample lists 550,000 to 700,000 distinct CDR3 sequences, 21% occurring once. The same data also contributed to another study, on T cells expressing NK-cell markers.

The sample consisted of PBMCs. The receptors were sampled from a woman younger than 35 in good health.

The chain is built from TRBV21-1 and TRBJ2-1; TRBD1 was called by the table and not checked on the DNA. TRBV21-1 is an annotated pseudogene. CDR3 size: 13 residues. CDR3 coding DNA: TGTGCCAGCAGCAAGGGACAGGGCTATGAGCAGTTCTTC. Encoded protein: CASSKGQGYEQFF.

In this sample, this clonotype turned up a few times. V is TRBV6-1 and J is TRBJ2-3, with D uncertain. Per the germline V gene, CDR1 is MNHNS and CDR2 is SASEGT. The CDR3 length is 14 residues. Trimming shortened V by 4 bases and J by 4 bases, and 12 bases separated the two germline ends. This chain's CDR3 is CASSARVAADTQYF. Here the CDR3 DNA reads TGTGCCAGCAGTGCCCGGGTAGCCGCAGATACGCAGTATTTT.

This clonotype has only a few counts. This chain joins TRBV5-4 and TRBJ2-7, with D maybe TRBD2 (6 bases). Germline values: CDR1 SGHNT, CDR2 YYREEE (reference sequence). The CDR3 runs 15 residues. V lost 4 bases, J lost 2 bases, and 16 bases lay in between. CDR3 bases: TGTGCCAGCAGCCCGCAGGAGGGGAAGACCTACGAGCAGTACTTC. Amino acid sequence: CASSPQEGKTYEQYF.

The chain joins TRBV7-9 to TRBJ1-3, with 7 bases lining up with TRBD1. The germline V gene has CDR1 SEHNR and CDR2 FQNEAQ (reference sequence). This CDR3 has 15 amino acids. V shed 7 bases, J shed 4 bases, and the junction held 10 bases outside the gene matches. CDR3 region: CASTPSGTVGNTIYF. Here the CDR3 DNA reads TGTGCCAGCACGCCCTCCGGGACAGTGGGAAACACCATATATTTT.

CDR3 coding DNA: TGTGCCAGCAAAAAACAGGGGAGAGACTACGAGCAGTACTTC. Translating it yields CASKKQGRDYEQYF. This sequence joins TRBV6-1 and TRBJ2-7; 7 bases align to TRBD1. CDR1 is MNHNS and CDR2 is SASEGT in the germline V gene. Unmatched junction bases numbered 9, after V lost 7 bases and J lost 3 bases. The CDR3 totals 14 residues.

This chain connects TRBV11-2 to TRBJ2-3; D might be TRBD2 (6 bases). The CDR3 extends over 17 amino acids. V lost 0 bases and J 2 bases, leaving 15 bases between the germline ends. From germline, CDR1 is SGHAT and CDR2 FQNNGV. The CDR3 DNA reads as TGTGCCAGCAGCTTAGAGGGGGGACCAATCTACACAGATACGCAGTATTTT. It is translated as CASSLEGGPIYTDTQYF.